The TCR beta chain described here comes from a study of blood T cell repertoires in COVID-19. In the study overall: Specimens from acute and convalescent COVID-19 originated in the United States, Italy and Spain.

Per germline, CDR1 SGHDT and CDR2 YYEEEE. The CDR3 sequence is 14 residues long. V gave up 2 bases and J gave up 1 base, with 7 bases separating them. Cohorts were based on clinical histories the participants reported. Here immunoSEQ multiplex PCR was the method, and the copy in TCRdb shows in-frame clones only, minus some. The profile shows 350,000 to 450,000 clones, approximately 89% of them singletons. Sequencing was performed on PBMCs or T cells enriched from blood (not recorded which). The TCR was taken from a man aged 35 to 55 in a cohort exposed to, infected with or recovered from COVID-19 (not recorded which). V gene TRBV5-6 combines with J gene TRBJ1-5; D gene ambiguous. CDR3: CASSFGRSNQPQHF. CDR3 in DNA: TGTGCCAGCAGCTTTGGGCGAAGCAATCAGCCCCAGCATTTT.